This T cell receptor beta chain was captured by sequencing in a study of T cell clones after liver transplantation. Regarding the study as a whole: Donor-reactive sequences fell more than third party-reactive ones, suggesting partial deletion. The donor-reactive repertoire was only partly measurable in a couple of subjects, lacking donor cells.

Per germline, CDR1 MNHNY and CDR2 SVGAGI (reference sequence). The germline V and J ends were trimmed by 5 bases and 3 bases, with 10 bases remaining between them. The CDR3 runs to 13 residues. A word on this clone: What it binds is unknown.

The repertoire was sequenced with immunoSEQ multiplex PCR; TCRdb's copy has only in-frame clones and lacks some. Among 50,000 to 60,000 clones listed, around 70% were seen once. The source of this sequence is a human patient who received a liver transplant. The graft donor may be the source of some T cells. This chain uses TRBV6-6 with TRBJ1-1; D uncertain. The input for sequencing was CD4+ T cells from blood, taken at the 22-month timepoint. CDR3 residues: CASSRQLDTEAFF. The CDR3 DNA follows: TGTGCCAGCAGTCGGCAATTGGACACTGAAGCTTTCTTT.